This T cell receptor beta chain appears in the sequencing data of a study of T-cell reconstitution after alpha-beta-depleted transplantation in children. Study-wide results and caveats: Several hundred graft clones that had expanded were reportedly the source of alpha-beta T cells about two months after transplant.

Molecular barcoding with unique molecular identifiers was used for the TCRbeta library. One entry per CDR3 protein results from TCRdb running MiXCR on the PCR reads. The sample contains 600,000 to 800,000 distinct CDR3 sequences, around 13% of which appear only once. The CDR3 runs 13 residues. Deletions cut 0 bases from V and 7 bases from J, with 8 bases between. The germline V gene has CDR1 SGHRS and CDR2 YFSETQ. This clonotype was detected many times. What it recognizes is unknown. This material consisted of PBMCs, taken before TCRalphabeta/CD19-depleted stem cell transplant. The V and J genes are TRBV5-1 and TRBJ2-4, with D hard to call. This sequence originates from a girl aged 2 to 9 with congenital amegakaryocytic thrombocytopenia, due to receive a stem cell transplant. The chain's CDR3 is CASSLGRVNIQYF. CDR3 nucleotide sequence: TGCGCCAGCAGCTTGGGTAGAGTGAACATTCAGTACTTC.